The clone carrying this T cell receptor beta chain was found many times. Its antigen is as yet unknown. The germline V and J ends were trimmed by 4 bases and 2 bases, with 12 bases remaining between them. CDR1 is SGDLS, CDR2 YYNGEE, per germline. This CDR3 region has 14 residues. It was patients with CD8+CD57+ cell expansion by flow cytometry who were chosen for sequencing. Severe acquired aplastic anemia affected all patients. This sample is drawn from a study of CD8+CD57+ T cells in acquired aplastic anemia. TCR beta VDJ and CDR3 were profiled, and genomic DNA was the template. TCRdb reanalysed the reads using MiXCR and keeps one entry per CDR3 protein. The sample shows 120,000 or so distinct CDR3 sequences, 55% to 70% of them seen only once. Broader study findings: Twenty-nine shared CD8+ CDR3s appeared highly expressed within patients' immunodominant clones.

The rearrangement joins TRBV9 to TRBJ1-1; D is unresolved. The receptor's source is a human donor with aplastic anemia. Material: sorted CD4+, CD8+, or CD8+CD57+ T cells (not recorded which) from PBMCs. In DNA form, the CDR3 reads TGTGCCAGCAGCCCCTCGGGGATCAACACTGAAGCTTTCTTT. It yields the protein CASSPSGINTEAFF.